The next 11 T cell receptor beta chains were all read from a single sample in a study of post-analysis software for immune sequencing data. Study-wide points: Higher frequency in patients than in controls was seen for roughly five TRBV segments, with TRBV5-6, TRBV5-1 and TRBV20-1 among them.

These receptors' antigens are unknown. Presence of unique molecular identifiers characterized the TCR beta cDNA libraries. TCRdb analysed the PCR reads with MiXCR anew, one entry per CDR3 protein. Altogether about 820,000 distinct CDR3 sequences are present, 53% being singletons, with the ten largest covering over 4%. Sample: blood. All receptors come from a girl between 10 and 17 years old with multiple sclerosis.

This clonotype was detected many times. The V call is TRBV12-3 or TRBV12-4, the J call TRBJ2-3, with 9 bases aligning to TRBD2. Trimming at V came to 5 bases and at J to 0 bases, leaving 9 bases not matched to a gene. The CDR3 is 17 residues long. CDR3 nucleotide sequence: TGTGCCAGCAGTGCAAGAGTTAGCGGGAGCAGCACAGATACGCAGTATTTT. This sequence encodes CASSARVSGSSTDTQYF.

In its sample, this clonotype was seen a few times. The rearrangement joins TRBV6-1 to TRBJ2-1; 10 bases align to TRBD2. Germline-derived CDR1 and CDR2 are MNHNS and SASEGT. The CDR3 is 14 amino acids. Trimming took 6 bases from V and 3 from J; bases not matched to a gene: 2. The CDR3 is CASSGTSDYNEQFF. The DNA of the CDR3 is TGTGCCAGCAGCGGGACTAGCGACTACAATGAGCAGTTCTTC.

The J gene is TRBJ2-7, the V gene TRBV10-2, with 10 bases that match TRBD2. In germline, CDR1 is WSHSY, CDR2 SAAADI. With V trimmed by 0 bases and J by 3 bases, 5 bases remained unmatched. The CDR3 spans 16 residues. DNA for the CDR3: TGCGCCAGCAGTGAGTCAGGAATAGCGGGAGGCTACGAGCAGTACTTC. The encoded protein is CASSESGIAGGYEQYF.

This clonotype was counted between two and nine times. The CDR3 DNA reads TGTGCCAGCAGCCAAGGGGGCTGGAAGGCAGATAGCAATCAGCCCCAGCATTTT. Its protein product is CASSQGGWKADSNQPQHF. V gene TRBV3-1 combines with J gene TRBJ1-5; TRBD1 might be the D (5 bases). The CDR3 sequence is 18 residues long. Looked up from germline, CDR1 is LGHDT and CDR2 is YNNKEL (reference sequence). V lost 1 base and J 0 bases, leaving 16 bases between the germline ends.

This chain uses TRBV7-6 with TRBJ2-7, with D tentatively TRBD1 (5 bases). The ends were cut back, 1 base at V and 3 bases at J, with 13 bases in the middle. CDR1 is SGHVS and CDR2 is FNYEAQ in the germline V gene. The CDR3 contains 15 residues. CDR3 bases: TGTGCCAGCAGCTTAGGCAGGGCCTGGAACTACGAGCAGTACTTC. This codes for CASSLGRAWNYEQYF.

This clonotype was counted between two and nine times. V is TRBV12-3 or TRBV12-4 and J is TRBJ2-5; 11 nucleotides line up with TRBD2. Trimming removed 3 bases from V and 5 bases from J; junction bases left unmatched: 8. CDR3 length equals 16 residues. The CDR3 DNA is TGTGCCAGCAGTTTGATTAGCGGGGGGGGTGGGGAGACCCAGTACTTC. Translating gives CASSLISGGGGETQYF.

This chain connects TRBV5-6 to TRBJ2-5; D is perhaps TRBD1 (5 bases). Germline CDR1 is SGHDT and CDR2 is YYEEEE. The CDR3 has 16 amino acids. Trimming cost V 3 bases and J 7 bases, with 22 bases left between them. The CDR3: CASSYTGLVDSGTQYF. DNA for the CDR3: TGTGCCAGCAGCTATACAGGCCTAGTTGATTCAGGGACCCAGTACTTC.

The chain links TRBV29-1 to TRBJ2-1; possibly TRBD1 or TRBD2 for D (6 bases each). Trimming pared 6 bases from V and 7 bases from J, leaving 22 bases between. Germline loops: CDR1 SQVTM, CDR2 ANQGSEA. This CDR3 contains 15 residues. The CDR3 protein is CSVTRTVRASNEQFF. CDR3 bases: TGCAGCGTGACTAGGACAGTCCGCGCTAGTAATGAGCAGTTCTTC.

The V and J genes are TRBV9 and TRBJ2-5, with D perhaps matching TRBD1 (5 bases). The assigned J gene may be wrong: the sequence end matches TRBJ2-7 better. This CDR3 comprises 15 residues. The germline CDR1 and CDR2 sequences are SGDLS and YYNGEE. CDR3 sequence: CASSVGQGDGYEQYF. The CDR3 region has the DNA TGTGCCAGCAGCGTAGGTCAGGGTGATGGATACGAGCAGTACTTC.

The V and J genes are TRBV12-3 or TRBV12-4 and TRBJ1-5; 7 nucleotides agree with TRBD1. There are 14 residues in the CDR3. J lost 4 bases, V lost 4 bases, and 4 bases had no gene match. The CDR3 spells CASSWDSKNQPQHF. The DNA for the CDR3 is TGTGCCAGCAGTTGGGACAGCAAAAATCAGCCCCAGCATTTT.

This chain joins TRBV3-1 and TRBJ2-4; D uncertain. Near its end, the DNA agrees better with TRBJ2-7, so the J call may be wrong. The CDR3 consists of 17 residues. Germline loops: CDR1 LGHDT, CDR2 YNNKEL (reference sequence). The CDR3 nucleotides are TGTGCCAGCAGCCAAGTCCCGGTCGGCAGGCGTAACTACGAGCAGTACTTC. Translating it yields CASSQVPVGRRNYEQYF.